The 28 T cell receptor beta chains below come from one sample, sequenced in a study of T cell changes during pregnancy in multiple sclerosis. Repertoires were generated with immunoSEQ multiplex PCR, while TCRdb's copy carries only in-frame clones and drops some. The sample has 40,000 to 45,000 clones, roughly 92% seen once; the top ten hold 1.3%. The sequencing sample was made of peripheral blood. These receptors all come from a female donor with multiple sclerosis, enrolled in a pregnancy study.

The J gene is TRBJ2-5, the V gene TRBV11-3; 7 nucleotides match TRBD1. The CDR3 loop spans 15 amino acids. CDR1 and CDR2 from the germline V gene are SGHNT and YENEEA. V lost 5 bases and J lost 5; bases outside the gene matches: 11. This chain's CDR3 is CASSPSTGRGETQYF. The CDR3 DNA sequence: TGTGCCAGCAGCCCTTCGACAGGGAGAGGGGAGACCCAGTACTTC.

The chain recombines TRBV19 with TRBJ2-1, with TRBD2 matching 16 bases. The CDR3 sequence is 15 residues long. V lost 6 bases and J lost 7; bases outside the gene matches: 3. Germline-derived CDR1 and CDR2 are LNHDA and SQIVND (reference sequence). Here the CDR3 DNA reads TGTGCCAGTAGGAAGGGACTAGCGGGAGGGAATGAGCAGTTCTTC. This sequence encodes CASRKGLAGGNEQFF.

The chain has TRBV6-1 and TRBJ2-7; tentative D call: TRBD1 (6 bases). The V gene lost 3 bases and the J gene lost 4 bases, with 10 bases spanning the gap. Germline-derived CDR1 and CDR2 are MNHNS and SASEGT. The CDR3 contains 13 residues. In DNA form, the CDR3 reads TGTGCCAGCAGTGACGGGACAAAGTACGAGCAGTACTTC. Translation: CASSDGTKYEQYF.

As DNA, the CDR3 is TGTGCCAGCAGCCTCTTTTCGGGGGTCACAGATACGCAGTATTTT. Encoded protein: CASSLFSGVTDTQYF. This sequence joins TRBV27 and TRBJ2-3; the D gene is possibly TRBD2 (6 bases). The CDR3 extends over 15 amino acids. Germline V gives CDR1 MNHEY, CDR2 SMNVEV (reference sequence). Trimming removed 6 bases from V and 2 bases from J, with 15 bases in between.

The V call is TRBV30, the J call TRBJ2-7; D call uncertain. The CDR3 has 11 amino acids. Looked up from germline, CDR1 is GTSNPN and CDR2 is SVGIG (reference sequence). With 3 bases removed from V and 2 bases from J, the gap between germline ends came to 5 bases. The CDR3 here is CAWRSAYEQYF. In DNA form, the CDR3 reads TGTGCCTGGAGGTCGGCCTACGAGCAGTACTTC.

This clone was seen a single time. The gene calls are TRBV18 and TRBJ2-5; D remains unclear. The CDR3 runs 14 residues. Germline V lookup: CDR1 KGHSH, CDR2 LQKENI. Trimming shortened V by 5 bases and J by 2 bases, and 12 bases separated the two germline ends. CDR3 sequence reads: CASSSSMRQETQYF. The CDR3 DNA reads TGTGCCAGCTCATCATCCATGAGGCAAGAGACCCAGTACTTC.

J is TRBJ2-1 and V is TRBV4-1, with a possible D match to TRBD2 (5 bases). The V gene's germline CDR1 is MGHRA and CDR2 YSYEKL. The CDR3 extends over 17 amino acids. Trimming removed 0 bases at V and 4 bases at J, with 16 bases between. Here the CDR3 DNA reads TGCGCCAGCAGCCAAGATGGTGGAGCGGAGCGGTACAATGAGCAGTTCTTC. The encoded protein is CASSQDGGAERYNEQFF.

This clone was seen more than once but under ten times. This rearrangement joins TRBV6-4 to TRBJ2-3; TRBD2 matches 7 bases. V gave up 4 bases and J gave up 0 bases; unmatched junction bases: 1. This CDR3 spans 14 amino acids. The germline gives CDR1 MRHNA, CDR2 SNTAGT. In DNA, the CDR3 is TGTGCCAGCAGTGTTAGCGGGAGCACAGATACGCAGTATTTT. Its translation is CASSVSGSTDTQYF.

The chain is built from TRBV4-3 and TRBJ2-5; D gene ambiguous. There are 15 residues in the CDR3. Germline V lookup: CDR1 LGHNA, CDR2 YSLEER. Trimming pared 1 base from V and 4 bases from J, leaving 13 bases between. For the CDR3, the DNA is TGCGCCAGCAGCCAAGGACGAAACGAGGCAGAGACCCAGTACTTC. It specifies CASSQGRNEAETQYF.

The gene calls are TRBV6-1 and TRBJ1-2; the D is unclear. The CDR3 contains 14 residues. The V gene's germline CDR1 is MNHNS and CDR2 SASEGT. Trimming removed 8 bases from V and 2 bases from J, with 15 bases in between. Here the CDR3 DNA reads TGTGCCAGCCAAGCAATACAGCGAAACTATGGCTACACCTTC. Translation gives CASQAIQRNYGYTF.

V is TRBV11-2 and J is TRBJ1-4; D gene unclear. V shed 0 bases and J shed 6 bases, with 8 bases lying between them. This CDR3 region has 14 residues. Germline values: CDR1 SGHAT, CDR2 FQNNGV. The CDR3 DNA reads TGTGCCAGCAGCTTAGACAGGTTTTATGAAAAACTGTTTTTT. This translates into CASSLDRFYEKLFF. The complete variable domain, with remaining parts taken from reference TRBV11-2 and TRBJ1-4, reads EAGVAQSPRYKIIEKRQSVAFWCNPISGHATLYWYQQILGQGPKLLIQFQNNGVVDDSQLPKDRFSAERLKGVDSTLKIQPAKLEDSAVYLCASSLDRFYEKLFFGSGTQLSVL.

With regard to this clone: Germline is not matched at one junction end, which may reflect a read error. The DNA for the CDR3 is TGTGCCTGGACCCCGGGACCTCAAGGGACCCAGTACTTC. Protein product: CAWTPGPQGTQYF. The gene calls are TRBV30 and TRBJ2-5, with D possibly being TRBD1 or TRBD2 (5 bases each). Germline CDR1 and CDR2: GTSNPN and SVGIG (reference sequence). This CDR3 is built from 13 residues.

The rearrangement uses TRBV4-3 and TRBJ1-4; possibly TRBD1 for D (6 bases). The CDR3 is 16 amino acids. CDR1 is LGHNA and CDR2 is YSLEER in the germline V gene. Between the trimmed V and J ends, which lost 0 bases and 4 bases, there was a span of 12 bases. The CDR3 here is CASSQDLRGINEKLFF. The CDR3 DNA reads as TGCGCCAGCAGCCAAGATCTGAGGGGGATTAATGAAAAACTGTTTTTT.

This chain joins TRBV12-5 and TRBJ1-5, with D unresolved. V lost 0 bases and J 6 bases, leaving 6 bases between the germline ends. This CDR3 comprises 13 residues. Germline V lookup: CDR1 LGHNT, CDR2 FRNRAP. The CDR3 region is CASGLVPSQPQHF. CDR3 nucleotide sequence: TGTGCTAGTGGTTTGGTACCGAGTCAGCCCCAGCATTTT.

The chain carries TRBV7-2 and TRBJ2-7; tentatively, D is TRBD1 (6 bases). CDR1 SGHTA and CDR2 FQGNSA come from the germline V gene. V lost 6 bases and J 0 bases, leaving 15 bases between the germline ends. This CDR3 region has 15 residues. CDR3 region: CASSPRQGTSYEQYF. The CDR3 DNA is TGTGCCAGCAGTCCAAGGCAGGGGACCTCCTACGAGCAGTACTTC.

This clone was counted once. The V call is TRBV10-1, the J call TRBJ1-1; D might be TRBD1 (6 bases). There are 11 residues in the CDR3. V was pared by 6 bases and J by 12 bases, with 14 bases between. The germline V gene has CDR1 WNHNN and CDR2 SYGVQD (reference sequence). In DNA form, the CDR3 reads TGCGCCAGCAGACCATACAGGGTAACTTTCTTT. It codes for CASRPYRVTFF.

The chain employs TRBV7-2 and TRBJ1-5; D might be TRBD1 (6 bases). The CDR3 sequence is 16 residues long. Germline CDR1 reads SGHTA; CDR2 reads FQGNSA. V lost 5 bases and J 0 bases, leaving 14 bases between the germline ends. DNA of the CDR3: TGTGCCAGCAGCCCAAACGGACAGCTTAGCAATCAGCCCCAGCATTTT. Translated, it gives CASSPNGQLSNQPQHF. Looking up the rest from reference TRBV7-2 and TRBJ1-5 gives the full variable domain: GAGVSQSPSNKVTEKGKDVELRCDPISGHTALYWYRQSLGQGLEFLIYFQGNSAPDKSGLPSDRFSAERTGGSVSTLTIQRTQQEDSAVYLCASSPNGQLSNQPQHFGDGTRLSIL.

This rearrangement joins TRBV19 to TRBJ1-4; the match to TRBD1 covers 7 bases. This CDR3 region has 18 residues. CDR1 is LNHDA and CDR2 is SQIVND in the germline V gene (reference sequence). V trimming: 5 bases; J trimming: 5 bases; junction bases outside the gene matches: 17. The CDR3 DNA reads TGTGCCAGTAGTTACCGGCGGGACAGCCTTCTTCCCAATGAAAAACTGTTTTTT. It translates to CASSYRRDSLLPNEKLFF. The full variable domain, its missing parts supplied by reference TRBV19 and TRBJ1-4, is DGGITQSPKYLFRKEGQNVTLSCEQNLNHDAMYWYRQDPGQGLRLIYYSQIVNDFQKGDIAEGYSVSREKKESFPLTVTSAQKNPTAFYLCASSYRRDSLLPNEKLFFGSGTQLSVL.

The CDR3 loop reads CASSSRGGSYEQYF. In nucleotides, the CDR3 is TGTGCCAGCAGCTCGCGGGGTGGCTCCTACGAGCAGTACTTC. This chain connects TRBV7-9 to TRBJ2-7, with D tentatively TRBD2 (6 bases). The CDR3 loop spans 14 amino acids. Germline V lookup: CDR1 SEHNR, CDR2 FQNEAQ (reference sequence). Trimming pared 4 bases from V and 0 bases from J, leaving 10 bases between.

Note on this clone: One end of the junction varies from germline; a read error may be responsible. This chain links TRBV7-7 with TRBJ2-7; the D gene is possibly TRBD1 (5 bases). This CDR3 contains 16 residues. CDR1 is SSHAT and CDR2 is FNYEAQ in the germline V gene (reference sequence). The CDR3 bases are TGTGCTAGCAGCTTAGTGGGCTTCCAGGGATTGGACGAGCAGTACTTC. This gives the protein CASSLVGFQGLDEQYF. The entire variable domain, with the rest obtained from reference TRBV7-7 and TRBJ2-7, is as follows: GAGVSQSPRYKVTKRGQDVTLRCDPISSHATLYWYQQALGQGPEFLTYFNYEAQPDKSGLPSDRFSAERPEGSISTLTIQRTEQRDSAMYRCASSLVGFQGLDEQYFGPGTRLTVT.

This clone came up once. J is TRBJ2-7 and V is TRBV5-1; the D is unclear. CDR3 length: 15 residues. CDR1 and CDR2 from the germline V gene are SGHRS and YFSETQ. Trimming cost V 0 bases and J 6 bases, with 16 bases left between them. The CDR3 sequence: CASSLEGGRFGEQYF. CDR3 DNA sequence: TGCGCCAGCAGCTTGGAGGGCGGACGATTCGGCGAGCAGTACTTC.

The V call is TRBV5-5, the J call TRBJ2-7; 9 bases are shared with TRBD1. This CDR3 is built from 12 residues. V lost 4 bases, J lost 8 bases, and 4 bases stayed unmatched. Germline loops: CDR1 SGHKS, CDR2 YYEKEE (reference sequence). The CDR3 spells CASSPGQGKQYF. For the CDR3, the DNA is TGTGCCAGCAGCCCAGGACAGGGGAAGCAGTACTTC.

The rearrangement uses TRBV6-6 and TRBJ1-2; a weak D match, TRBD1 (5 bases). V shed 6 bases and J shed 7 bases, with 12 bases lying between them. Germline V lookup: CDR1 MNHNY, CDR2 SVGAGI (reference sequence). The CDR3 totals 12 residues. The DNA of the CDR3 is TGTGCCAGCAGGATAGACAGTTCTGGCTACACCTTC. Translated, it gives CASRIDSSGYTF.

The rearrangement joins TRBV5-1 to TRBJ2-5, with a possible D match to TRBD2 (5 bases). The DNA matches TRBJ2-7 better at its end, which makes the J call doubtful. The CDR3 runs 14 residues. Germline CDR1 and CDR2: SGHRS and YFSETQ. The CDR3 nucleotides read TGCGCCAGCACCCAGGCGGGTCCATCCTACGAGCAGTACTTC. This sequence encodes CASTQAGPSYEQYF.

V usage is TRBV4-1 and J usage is TRBJ1-4, with no clear D. Trimming cost V 2 bases and J 6 bases, with 10 bases left between them. The CDR3 spans 14 residues. Germline V gene sequence: CDR1 MGHRA, CDR2 YSYEKL. The CDR3 sequence: CASSQFVGDEKLFF. CDR3 DNA sequence: TGCGCCAGCAGCCAATTCGTTGGGGATGAAAAACTGTTTTTT.

The chain combines TRBV5-4 with TRBJ2-3; no clear D gene. V lost 0 bases, J lost 4 bases, and 9 bases lay in between. This CDR3 is 14 amino acids long. The germline gives CDR1 SGHNT, CDR2 YYREEE (reference sequence). The CDR3 sequence is CASSLAGFADTQYF. DNA of the CDR3: TGTGCCAGCAGCTTGGCTGGGTTTGCAGATACGCAGTATTTT.

This rearrangement joins TRBV7-9 to TRBJ2-7; 7 positions agree with TRBD1. This CDR3 region has 14 residues. The J segment lost 2 bases and the V segment lost 4 bases, leaving 5 bases of the junction unmatched. Germline-derived CDR1 and CDR2 are SEHNR and FQNEAQ (reference sequence). The CDR3: CASSSGTATYEQYF. CDR3 DNA sequence: TGTGCCAGCAGCTCCGGGACAGCAACCTACGAGCAGTACTTC. Full variable domain (outside the CDR3, taken from reference TRBV7-9 and TRBJ2-7): DTGVSQNPRHKITKRGQNVTFRCDPISEHNRLYWYRQTLGQGPEFLTYFQNEAQLEKSRLLSDRFSAERPKGSFSTLEIQRTEQGDSAMYLCASSSGTATYEQYFGPGTRLTVT.

This chain links TRBV5-5 with TRBJ2-3; 7 positions agree with TRBD1. V shed 0 bases, J shed 2 bases, and the junction held 6 bases outside the gene matches. Germline V gene data show CDR1 as SGHKS and CDR2 as YYEKEE (reference sequence). The CDR3 covers 16 residues. The CDR3 region is CASSLGQGVITDTQYF. For the CDR3, the DNA is TGTGCCAGCAGCTTGGGACAGGGCGTCATCACAGATACGCAGTATTTT. Supplemented by reference TRBV5-5 and TRBJ2-3, the full variable domain reads DAGVTQSPTHLIKTRGQQVTLRCSPISGHKSVSWYQQVLGQGPQFIFQYYEKEERGRGNFPDRFSARQFPNYSSELNVNALLLGDSALYLCASSLGQGVITDTQYFGPGTRLTVL.